These 14 T cell receptor beta chains were all obtained from the same sample, sequenced in a study of long-term antiretroviral therapy in people with HIV. Survey level was the resolution at which the v3.0 immunoSEQ assay ran. TCRdb's copy holds only in-frame clones and misses some; the assay was immunoSEQ multiplex PCR. Of 30,000 to 40,000 clones detected, about 97% appear once; the ten largest clones hold less than 3%. The sequencing here drew on unsorted PBMCs, taken 6.9 years after starting antiretroviral therapy. These receptor sequences come from a man aged 25 to 45 with HIV.

Regarding this clone: The junction shows a germline mismatch at one end, possibly a read error. The chain links TRBV7-7 to TRBJ2-5; D might be TRBD1 (6 bases). The germline V gene has CDR1 SSHAT and CDR2 FNYEAQ (reference sequence). This CDR3 is built from 17 residues. The CDR3 DNA follows: TGTGCTAGCAGCTTACTTGGCAGGGGTGAGGGGCAAGAGACCCAGTACTTC. It specifies CASSLLGRGEGQETQYF.

This clone occurred once. This CDR3 reads CATSRYSGELPYEQYF. CDR3 DNA: TGTGCCACCAGCAGGTACTCAGGGGAACTTCCCTACGAGCAGTACTTC. The rearrangement links TRBV15 to TRBJ2-7, with D perhaps TRBD1 (6 bases). The CDR3 sequence is 16 residues long. Trimming left V 3 bases short and J 2 bases short, with 17 bases between. The V gene's germline CDR1 is LNHNV and CDR2 YYDKDF (reference sequence).

The chain employs TRBV4-2 and TRBJ1-5; no clear D gene. V shed 1 base and J shed 0 bases, with 7 bases lying between them. The germline CDR1 and CDR2 sequences are LGHNA and YNFKEQ. The CDR3 is made up of 15 amino acids. The CDR3 nucleotides read TGTGCCAGCAGCCAAGGTCAGGTTAGCAATCAGCCCCAGCATTTT. Residues: CASSQGQVSNQPQHF.

The chain has TRBV6-5 and TRBJ2-5; 9 bases map to TRBD2. The CDR3 loop spans 14 amino acids. CDR1 is MNHEY, CDR2 SVGAGI, per germline. V was clipped by 5 bases and J by 3 bases; unmatched bases: 4. CDR3 nucleotides: TGTGCCAGCAGTGGTAGCGGGAGAAAAGAGACCCAGTACTTC. It codes for CASSGSGRKETQYF.

This chain joins TRBV7-2 and TRBJ2-7; D may be TRBD1 (5 bases). V was shortened by 5 bases and J by 4 bases, with 9 bases between the two germline ends. Germline assignment: CDR1 SGHTA and CDR2 FQGNSA. The CDR3 sequence is 12 residues long. The CDR3 region is CASSQSGYEQYF. As DNA, the CDR3 is TGTGCCAGCAGCCAATCAGGGTACGAGCAGTACTTC.

The chain joins TRBV5-6 to TRBJ2-5, with D unclear. The CDR3 is 11 amino acids. Per germline, CDR1 SGHDT and CDR2 YYEEEE. Trimming cost V 1 base and J 3 bases, with 1 base left between them. This CDR3 reads CASSLKETQYF. The CDR3 DNA reads TGTGCCAGCAGCTTGAAAGAGACCCAGTACTTC.

This chain links TRBV15 with TRBJ2-1, with a weak D call TRBD1 (7 bases). Trimming stripped 2 bases from V and 6 bases from J, with 17 bases between. This CDR3 has 16 amino acids. Germline V gene lookup returns CDR1 LNHNV and CDR2 YYDKDF (reference sequence). CDR3 residues: CATSRMDRRVSNEQFF. Written as DNA, the CDR3 is TGTGCCACCAGCAGAATGGACAGGAGGGTCAGCAATGAGCAGTTCTTC.

V is TRBV9 and J is TRBJ2-3; D call uncertain. The V end was cut by 0 bases, the J end by 3 bases, with 8 bases between. The CDR3 is 14 amino acids. Germline assignment: CDR1 SGDLS and CDR2 YYNGEE. CDR3: CASSVAGNTDTQYF. CDR3 DNA sequence: TGTGCCAGCAGCGTAGCTGGAAATACAGATACGCAGTATTTT.

The chain employs TRBV23-1 and TRBJ1-5; no definite D call. TRBV23-1 is an open reading frame whose function is uncertain. This CDR3 region has 16 residues. V was trimmed by 0 bases and J by 2 bases, leaving 11 bases between them. CDR3 nucleotides: TGCGCCAGCAGTCAATCGTGGCTCCCGGGCAATCAGCCCCAGCATTTT. Its translation is CASSQSWLPGNQPQHF.

The V and J genes are TRBV19 and TRBJ2-2; TRBD2 aligns across 15 bases. The CDR3 consists of 16 residues. Germline V CDR1 and CDR2: LNHDA, SQIVND (reference sequence). The trim removed 7 bases at V and 9 bases at J, leaving 9 bases unmatched. The CDR3 DNA sequence: TGTGCCAGTACGGCAGGACTAGCGGGAGGGTTCCGGGAGCTGTTTTTT. Translating it yields CASTAGLAGGFRELFF. Filled out from reference TRBV19 and TRBJ2-2, the complete variable domain reads DGGITQSPKYLFRKEGQNVTLSCEQNLNHDAMYWYRQDPGQGLRLIYYSQIVNDFQKGDIAEGYSVSREKKESFPLTVTSAQKNPTAFYLCASTAGLAGGFRELFFGEGSRLTVL.

The chain has TRBV2 and TRBJ2-3; D gene unclear. In germline, CDR1 is SNHLY, CDR2 FYNNEI. This CDR3 comprises 15 residues. V was cut by 5 bases and J by 2 bases, with 14 bases left in between. CDR3 coding DNA: TGTGCCAGCAGTCCCGAAGCTAGGGCCACAGATACGCAGTATTTT. As protein: CASSPEARATDTQYF.

The rearrangement links TRBV18 to TRBJ1-2; TRBD1 aligns across 8 bases. The CDR3 consists of 12 residues. With V trimmed by 6 bases and J by 8 bases, 5 bases remained unmatched. Germline lookup yields CDR1 KGHSH and CDR2 LQKENI. This CDR3 is CASSQGQGGYTF. The CDR3 DNA is TGTGCCAGCTCCCAAGGACAGGGCGGCTACACCTTC.

Concerning this clone itself: The sample contains more than one DNA sequence encoding this CDR3. The CDR3 loop reads CASSQSGTGELFF. The CDR3 coding sequence is TGTGCCAGCAGCCAGTCGGGCACCGGGGAGCTGTTTTTT. V usage is TRBV14 and J usage is TRBJ2-2; D is unclear. Germline V lookup: CDR1 SGHDN, CDR2 FVKESK. This CDR3 is 13 amino acids long. Trimming cost V 3 bases and J 4 bases, with 6 bases left between them.

In DNA, the CDR3 is TGTGCCAGCAAGCCTCTGAGAGGAGAGACCCAGTACTTC. It yields the protein CASKPLRGETQYF. The gene calls are TRBV5-8 and TRBJ2-5; no clear D gene. The CDR3 runs to 13 residues. V was trimmed by 6 bases and J by 4 bases, leaving 13 bases between them. Germline CDR1 SGHTS, CDR2 YDEGEE.